The present T cell receptor beta chain was sequenced within a study of blood T cell repertoires in COVID-19. Study-level background: T cells, B-cell-depleted T cells, or PBMCs provided the cDNA or gDNA that served as material.

CDR1 is GTSNPN and CDR2 is SVGIG in the germline V gene (reference sequence). CDR3 length: 12 residues. V was pared by 1 base and J by 5 bases, with 8 bases between. Generated by immunoSEQ multiplex PCR, the TCRdb table keeps only in-frame clones and is missing some. The sample lists about 140,000 clones; around 80% were seen once. The sequence was obtained from a man in his 60s with acute or convalescent COVID-19. Sequencing was performed on peripheral blood. This chain joins TRBV30 and TRBJ1-1; D gene ambiguous. CDR3 region: CAWSDPRTEAFF. The CDR3 region has the DNA TGTGCCTGGAGTGATCCCCGGACTGAAGCTTTCTTT.